This T cell receptor beta chain is drawn from a study of T cells in Graves' hyperthyroidism and ophthalmopathy (dated by TCRdb to the late 2010s). In terms of the full investigation: Peripheral blood samples were taken at initial diagnosis, before any treatment was given. The 75 to 100 discovery patients were divided at random into training and test sets in a 7:3 ratio. To identify distinguishing TCR V-J signatures, a discovery cohort of roughly 100 patients was used, comprising 43 with Graves' ophthalmopathy and around 60 with stable Graves' hyperthyroidism. The paper reports TCR Vbeta CDR3 sequencing of over 120 peripheral blood samples: fewer than 50 ophthalmopathy, under 80 hyperthyroidism and around 17 progressor patients. After blood sampling, hyperthyroidism patients were treated with methimazole at a starting dose of 30 mg daily, and ophthalmopathy patients were treated with high-dose intravenous methylprednisolone. Whether ophthalmopathy could be predicted prospectively was tested in an independent validation cohort made up of under 20 hyperthyroidism patients plus 17 patients who later progressed to ophthalmopathy. Thyroid tissue and blood T-cell repertoires from six or seven Graves' hyperthyroidism patients were also compared in the study.

Hyperthyroidism patients were newly diagnosed, with disease duration under 2 months, and aged 18 to 65 years. The study excluded patients with uncontrolled infections, other autoimmune diseases, pregnancy or lactation. Diagnoses were established on the basis of clinical symptoms, serum thyroxine and TRAb, thyroid ultrasound, and orbital computed tomography. Blood from progressor patients was collected at the time of first diagnosis with hyperthyroidism, before any ophthalmopathy symptoms had appeared. Ficoll-Paque density gradient centrifugation was used to isolate PBMCs from approximately 11 ml of fresh peripheral blood. Progressor patients were initially diagnosed with Graves' hyperthyroidism and developed ophthalmopathy during follow-up. Total RNA was extracted with Trizol reagent, and quality was checked on an Agilent 2100 Bioanalyzer. Note on this clonotype: No antigen is known for it. The record has no base qualities; no much larger clone is one base away.

The TCR beta CDR3 regions were amplified from RNA transcripts. For the first round of RT-PCR on the TCR CDR3, the HTBI primer set was used together with the Qiagen OneStep RT-PCR kit. A second multiplex PCR round built the libraries, followed by size selection and purification. Sequencing of the libraries was done on an Illumina HiSeq2000 using paired-end 100 bp reads. In the authors' own workflow: SOAPnuke was used to process the raw data, removing reads that contained adapters or uncalled bases, had a mean Phred below 15, or lacked an exact match to the constant primer or identifier. COPE v1.2.5 was used to merge high-quality paired reads, and clonotypes were defined as unique nucleotide sequences. Clonotypes were aligned to IMGT TRBV, TRBD and TRBJ reference segments using MiTCR v1.1. Analysis was restricted to V-J combinations with a frequency above 0.0001, which covered 98% to 99.2% of repertoires. The TCS score was defined as the ratio of F50 (clonal expansion) to E x V (chaos), calculated using BLOSUM62-based TCRdist between CDR3 peptides within each V-J. Welch's t-statistics and random forest reduced 500 to 550 V-J features to roughly 13, which were used in a naive Bayes classifier (R e1071). Starting from the raw public reads, TCRdb applied fastp trimming at Q25, assembled clones with MiXCR and retained in-frame beta chains. Rows matching on CDR3 protein sequence are summarized as one entry with the most common DNA and genes. The V and J calls reflect TCRdb's pipeline rather than the authors' work. For this sample the table gives more than 550,000 distinct CDR3 sequences, of which about 17% were detected only once. The ten biggest clones cover over 15% of the sample.

Beyond this particular receptor, the publication reports: A model built on a 13 V-J signature distinguished ophthalmopathy from stable hyperthyroidism, reaching about 89% sensitivity and under 84% specificity in cross-validation and 80%/75% in testing. Sample size was not statistically predetermined, and blinding of investigators to group allocation was not performed. Blood samples also contained most of the expanded thyroid clonotypes (frequency above 0.001), which suggests that blood repertoires may reflect thyroid immune responses. In validation, the model predicted progression to ophthalmopathy with over 60% sensitivity and 72.22% specificity, a median of approximately 6.7 months before onset.

CDR1 MNHEY and CDR2 SVGAGI were looked up in the germline V gene. Taken from cysteine to phenylalanine, the CDR3 has 15 residues. Only the CDR3 part of the read is kept: 45 bases, read in frame from the first base. V was cut back by 4 bases and J by 6 bases, leaving a gap of 18 bases between them. Sample: blood. The receptor chain draws on TRBV6-5 and TRBJ1-2; the D gene is possibly TRBD1, with 6 bases matching. This receptor was obtained from a woman aged 45-60 years with Graves' hyperthyroidism that later progressed to Graves' ophthalmopathy. The sequence in DNA is TGTGCCAGCAGTTCTTCCGGGACACCGGTAAATGGCTACACCTTC. Its coded protein is CASSSSGTPVNGYTF.